The 8 T cell receptor beta chains given below trace back to one sample, sequenced in a study of regulatory T cells in long-lasting Graves disease. Assembly of TCR beta libraries relied on iRepertoire HTBI primers together with Arm-PCR of CDR3 regions. TCRdb reanalysed the multiplex PCR reads using MiXCR and keeps one entry per CDR3 protein. The sample holds over 450,000 distinct CDR3 sequences; approximately 12% are singletons and the top ten take approximately 9%. Sample time point: newly diagnosed GD, antithyroid drugs for less than 3 months. PBMCs provided the RNA from which the TCR library was made. These same data were also listed under a study on T cells in Graves' hyperthyroidism and ophthalmopathy.

Sequenced here: peripheral blood mononuclear cells (PBMCs), sampled at new diagnosis, from a patient treated with antithyroid drugs. The receptors here all came from a woman in her 30s with Graves disease.

This chain joins TRBV4-3 and TRBJ2-1, with D possibly being TRBD2 (6 bases). From germline, CDR1 is LGHNA and CDR2 YSLEER. With 0 bases removed from V and 5 bases from J, the gap between germline ends came to 14 bases. The CDR3 totals 16 residues. The CDR3 region has the DNA TGCGCCAGCAGCCAAGATAGGCGGGAAGGCAACAATGAGCAGTTCTTC. This codes for CASSQDRREGNNEQFF.

There are many counts of this clonotype. The V and J genes are TRBV29-1 and TRBJ2-5; no clear D. This CDR3 contains 14 residues. CDR1 is SQVTM, CDR2 ANQGSEA, per germline. V lost 4 bases and J lost 5, with 17 bases in between. The CDR3 nucleotides read TGCAGCGTTGGCGCTAGACACAATTTGGAGACCCAGTACTTC. Its protein is CSVGARHNLETQYF.

Ten or more counts support this clonotype. The J gene is TRBJ2-7, the V gene TRBV20-1; D gene uncertain. The CDR3 length is 11 residues. V dropped 3 bases and J dropped 0 bases, with 3 bases sitting between them. Germline assignment: CDR1 DFQATT and CDR2 SNEGSKA (reference sequence). The CDR3 coding sequence is TGCAGTGCTAGGAGCTCCTACGAGCAGTACTTC. This sequence encodes CSARSSYEQYF.

There are many counts of this clonotype. The chain joins TRBV10-3 to TRBJ2-2; possible D gene TRBD2, 5 bases. V was trimmed by 8 bases and J by 3 bases, leaving 22 bases between them. CDR3 length: 17 amino acids. The germline V gene has CDR1 ENHRY and CDR2 SYGVKD. DNA for the CDR3: TGTGCCATCTCACTCTCCGCTCGGGAAGGATACACCGGGGAGCTGTTTTTT. It yields the protein CAISLSAREGYTGELFF.

This clonotype came up a few times. Given a much more abundant clone one base away, this may be a read error. The missing conserved phenylalanine or tryptophan at the end of this CDR3 makes a read error likely. The V gene is TRBV6-1, the J gene TRBJ1-5; D perhaps matches TRBD1 (6 bases). CDR3 size: 15 residues. Germline CDR1 MNHNS, CDR2 SASEGT. V was shortened by 1 base and J by 6 bases, with 13 bases between the two germline ends. The CDR3 DNA follows: TGTGCCAGCAGTGAAGTGGCAGGGGAGGGTCAGCCCCAGCATTTG. Amino acids: CASSEVAGEGQPQHL.

The table lists this clonotype with many counts. CDR3 sequence (DNA): TGTGCCAGCAGCACCCGTCTAGTGTGGGGTGAGCAGTTCTTC. Its protein is CASSTRLVWGEQFF. The rearrangement links TRBV11-3 to TRBJ2-1; no clear D gene. The V gene's germline CDR1 is SGHNT and CDR2 YENEEA. V gave up 5 bases and J gave up 9 bases, with 17 bases separating them. This CDR3 is built from 14 residues.

Points on this clonotype: A read error may explain this, as a much larger clone is one base away. The chain recombines TRBV6-1 with TRBJ1-2; maybe TRBD1 (5 bases). This CDR3 has 17 amino acids. Germline V gene data show CDR1 as MNHNS and CDR2 as SASEGT. Trimming took 7 bases from V and 3 from J, leaving 24 bases between them. The CDR3, as DNA: TGTGCCAGCACCCCTGGGGCAGGGACCCGACCCGACTATGGCTACACCTTC. This encodes CASTPGAGTRPDYGYTF.

This clonotype was recorded at least ten times. The chain recombines TRBV10-3 with TRBJ2-1; 8 nucleotides match TRBD2. V was pared by 0 bases and J by 4 bases, with 5 bases of the junction left unmatched. CDR1 and CDR2 from the germline V gene are ENHRY and SYGVKD. The CDR3 has 16 amino acids. This CDR3 is CAISESETSVYNEQFF. The CDR3 coding sequence is TGTGCCATCAGTGAGTCTGAGACTAGCGTATACAATGAGCAGTTCTTC.